A selection of T cell receptor beta chains follows, all from one sample in a study of identical twins. MiXCR was run by TCRdb on the 5' RACE reads, yielding one entry per CDR3 protein. The data contain about 470,000 distinct CDR3 sequences, roughly a quarter of them singletons. The same data also contributed to another study, on T cells expressing NK-cell markers.

The sequencing input was CD4+ T cells sorted from blood. The origin of the receptors is a woman aged 18 to 35 in good health. Both conserved end residues are part of each CDR3. Fields, in order: V gene, D gene, J gene, clone size, CDR3 DNA, CDR3 protein. The D gene is left open where the match is weak. Not every row has a clone size; where given, it reads once, few, many or a size class.

V: TRBV5-6
D: TRBD1
J: TRBJ2-7
size: -
DNA: TGTGCCAGCAGCTGGACAGGGGGCGCGTTTGAGCAGTACTTC
CDR3: CASSWTGGAFEQYF

V: TRBV5-6
D: TRBD2
J: TRBJ2-1
size: -
DNA: TGTGCCAGCAGCTGGGGACTAGTTGGTGAGCAGTTCTTC
CDR3: CASSWGLVGEQFF

V: TRBV5-1
D: -
J: TRBJ2-3
size: many
DNA: TGCGCCAGCAGCTTGGATAGCAGCACAGATACGCAGTATTTT
CDR3: CASSLDSSTDTQYF

V: TRBV14
D: -
J: TRBJ1-2
size: few
DNA: TGTGCCAGCAGCCAAGTAGGCGCACGGGGCTACACCTTC
CDR3: CASSQVGARGYTF

V: TRBV21-1
D: -
J: TRBJ2-3
size: few
DNA: TGTGCCAGCAGCAAAATTGCGGTAGATACGCAGTATTTT
CDR3: CASSKIAVDTQYF

V: TRBV6-2/TRBV6-3
D: TRBD2
J: TRBJ2-3
size: -
DNA: TGTGCCGGCTCGACCGGGACTATGCAGTATTTT
CDR3: CAGSTGTMQYF

V: TRBV19
D: -
J: TRBJ2-2
size: -
DNA: TGTGCCAGTAGTCGTCAGGGACCCTCGAGGACCGGGGAGCTGTTTTTT
CDR3: CASSRQGPSRTGELFF

V: TRBV12-3/TRBV12-4
D: TRBD2
J: TRBJ2-1
size: -
DNA: TGTGCCAGCAGTTTCCTAGCGGGAGGGCCGTACAATGAGCAGTTCTTC
CDR3: CASSFLAGGPYNEQFF

V: TRBV9
D: -
J: TRBJ2-5
size: -
DNA: TGTGCCAGCAGCGTAGAGGGAGAGACCCAGTACTTC
CDR3: CASSVEGETQYF

V: TRBV12-3/TRBV12-4
D: -
J: TRBJ2-1
size: -
DNA: TGTGCCAGCAGTTCCCAAAAGGGGCCCAACAATGAGCAGTTCTTC
CDR3: CASSSQKGPNNEQFF

V: TRBV20-1
D: TRBD2
J: TRBJ2-1
size: few
DNA: TGCAGTGCTGCCCCTCGGGCGGGGGGTCCGACCTCCTACAATGAGCAGTTCTTC
CDR3: CSAAPRAGGPTSYNEQFF

V: TRBV7-9
D: -
J: TRBJ1-1
size: -
DNA: TGTGCCAGCAGCTCCTTCAGGGGTAGCACTGAAGCTTTCTTT
CDR3: CASSSFRGSTEAFF

V: TRBV9
D: TRBD2
J: TRBJ2-2
size: -
DNA: TGTGCCAGCAGCTTACGGACTAGCGGGGCCACCGGGGAGCTGTTTTTT
CDR3: CASSLRTSGATGELFF

V: TRBV29-1
D: -
J: TRBJ2-3
size: -
DNA: TGCAGCGTTTCGGACGGAACAGATACGCAGTATTTT
CDR3: CSVSDGTDTQYF

V: TRBV20-1
D: -
J: TRBJ2-7
size: -
DNA: TGCAGTGCTCTTCCTAGCGACTTCTACGAGCAGTACTTC
CDR3: CSALPSDFYEQYF

V: TRBV5-1
D: -
J: TRBJ2-2
size: -
DNA: TGCGCCAGCAGCTTGGATCTCCAGGGAGGCGACACCGGGGAGCTGTTTTTT
CDR3: CASSLDLQGGDTGELFF

V: TRBV29-1
D: TRBD2
J: TRBJ2-7
size: -
DNA: TGCAGCGTAACTAGCGGCCCCTCCTACGAGCAGTACTTC
CDR3: CSVTSGPSYEQYF

V: TRBV6-2/TRBV6-3
D: TRBD1
J: TRBJ2-7
size: -
DNA: TGTGCCAGCAGGCACCGGGACAGAAGCTCCTACGAGCAGTACTTC
CDR3: CASRHRDRSSYEQYF

V: TRBV5-4
D: TRBD2
J: TRBJ2-1
size: few
DNA: TGTGCCAGCAGCCGGGGCGGGACTAGCGGGAGAAATGAGCAGTTCTTC
CDR3: CASSRGGTSGRNEQFF

V: TRBV12-3/TRBV12-4
D: -
J: TRBJ2-7
size: few
DNA: TGTGCCAGCAGTTTTCGACGAACCCTCTCCTACGAGCAGTACTTC
CDR3: CASSFRRTLSYEQYF

V: TRBV6-5
D: -
J: TRBJ2-1
size: few
DNA: TGTGCCAGCAGTCACCGGGGCCTCTCCTACAATGAGCAGTTCTTC
CDR3: CASSHRGLSYNEQFF

V: TRBV7-2
D: -
J: TRBJ2-5
size: -
DNA: TGTGCCAGCAGCTTACATCCGGGGCGAGTAGAGACCCAGTACTTC
CDR3: CASSLHPGRVETQYF

V: TRBV15
D: -
J: TRBJ2-1
size: many
DNA: TGTGCCACCAGCAGACATTCCTTAGCCGGCGGCTACAATGAGCAGTTCTTC
CDR3: CATSRHSLAGGYNEQFF

V: TRBV2
D: TRBD1
J: TRBJ2-5
size: -
DNA: TGTGCCAGCAGTGAACAGGGGGTACAGACCCAGTACTTC
CDR3: CASSEQGVQTQYF

V: TRBV6-5
D: -
J: TRBJ2-7
size: few
DNA: TGTGCCAGCAGTTACGAAGCGGGTGCCTCCTACGAGCAGTACTTC
CDR3: CASSYEAGASYEQYF

V: TRBV5-1
D: TRBD1
J: TRBJ2-7
size: many
DNA: TGTGCCAGCAGCCCGGGACAGGGTGGCTACGAGCAGTACTTC
CDR3: CASSPGQGGYEQYF

V: TRBV20-1
D: TRBD2
J: TRBJ2-1
size: -
DNA: TGCAGTGCTAGAGATACCCTAGCGGGAGTTAGGGATGAGCAGTTCTTC
CDR3: CSARDTLAGVRDEQFF

V: TRBV5-1
D: TRBD1
J: TRBJ2-2
size: few
DNA: TGCGCCAGCAGCTGGGCCGGGACAGGTTTAGTCCGGGAGCTGTTTTTT
CDR3: CASSWAGTGLVRELFF

V: TRBV5-1
D: -
J: TRBJ2-7
size: -
DNA: TGCGCCAGCAGCTTGAGCAGGGGAGGTTTGGAGTACGAGCAGTACTTC
CDR3: CASSLSRGGLEYEQYF

V: TRBV5-1
D: TRBD2
J: TRBJ2-1
size: many
DNA: TGCGCCAGCACCCGGACTAGCGGGACCCGCTCCTACAATGAGCAGTTCTTC
CDR3: CASTRTSGTRSYNEQFF

V: TRBV20-1
D: TRBD2
J: TRBJ2-7
size: -
DNA: TGCAGTGCTAAGGGGATAGCGGGGAGATACGAGCAGTACTTC
CDR3: CSAKGIAGRYEQYF

V: TRBV20-1
D: -
J: TRBJ1-4
size: -
DNA: TGCAGTGTCCATACTCCTAGGTGGAAGGAAAAACTGTTTTTT
CDR3: CSVHTPRWKEKLFF

V: TRBV20-1
D: -
J: TRBJ2-7
size: -
DNA: TGCAGTGCCCACATCCGGGGTAGGTTCGAGCAGTACTTC
CDR3: CSAHIRGRFEQYF

V: TRBV7-9
D: -
J: TRBJ2-1
size: -
DNA: TGTGCCAGCAGCTTAGGTCGTCTATCTGAGTATGAGCAGTTCTTC
CDR3: CASSLGRLSEYEQFF

V: TRBV29-1
D: -
J: TRBJ1-2
size: few
DNA: TGCAGCGTTGGAGGAGGGGGTGGCTACACCTTC
CDR3: CSVGGGGGYTF

V: TRBV5-1
D: TRBD2
J: TRBJ2-5
size: few
DNA: TGCGCCAGCAGCTTGGTCCCCGCGGGGGTAGAGACCCAGTACTTC
CDR3: CASSLVPAGVETQYF

V: TRBV6-1
D: -
J: TRBJ2-6
size: once
DNA: TGTGCCAGTTCGACCCCTAACTCTGGGGCCAACGTCCTGACTTTC
CDR3: CASSTPNSGANVLTF

V: TRBV15
D: TRBD1
J: TRBJ2-5
size: -
DNA: TGTGCCACCAGTAGGGGGCAAGGTGTGGAGACCCAGTACTTC
CDR3: CATSRGQGVETQYF

V: TRBV20-1
D: TRBD1
J: TRBJ1-1
size: few
DNA: TGCAGTGCCCTACTCGGGACAGGGTTAACTGAAGCTTTCTTT
CDR3: CSALLGTGLTEAFF

V: TRBV20-1
D: TRBD2
J: TRBJ2-5
size: -
DNA: TGCAGTGCTACCCCGGCTAGCGGGCAAGAGACCCAGTACTTC
CDR3: CSATPASGQETQYF

V: TRBV5-1
D: TRBD1
J: TRBJ2-7
size: few
DNA: TGCGCCAGCACCCCGCGGCCAGGGGGCTCCGAGCAGTACTTC
CDR3: CASTPRPGGSEQYF

V: TRBV9
D: -
J: TRBJ1-4
size: -
DNA: TGTGCCAGCAGCGCTTCGGTAGGCGAAAAACTGTTTTTT
CDR3: CASSASVGEKLFF

V: TRBV7-9
D: TRBD1
J: TRBJ2-3
size: once
DNA: TGTGCCAGCAGCCCCGGGGCAGGGGGCTCAGATACGCAGTATTTT
CDR3: CASSPGAGGSDTQYF

V: TRBV12-3/TRBV12-4
D: -
J: TRBJ2-1
size: -
DNA: TGTGCCAGCGGAAGGGGCCATGAGCAGTTCTTC
CDR3: CASGRGHEQFF

V: TRBV6-5
D: TRBD1
J: TRBJ1-2
size: -
DNA: TGTGCCAGCAGTTACACAAAAACAGGGGGTAGTTATGGCTACACCTTC
CDR3: CASSYTKTGGSYGYTF

V: TRBV5-1
D: -
J: TRBJ2-3
size: few
DNA: TGCGCCAGCAGCTCTCTTCGGGACGTAGATACGCAGTATTTT
CDR3: CASSSLRDVDTQYF

V: TRBV9
D: TRBD1
J: TRBJ2-1
size: -
DNA: TGTGCCAGCAGCAAATTAGGACAGGTCTTTGATGAGCAGTTCTTC
CDR3: CASSKLGQVFDEQFF

V: TRBV12-3/TRBV12-4
D: TRBD1
J: TRBJ1-2
size: -
DNA: TGTGCCAGCAGTTTTTCAAGCGGGACAGCTAGCTATGGCTACACCTTC
CDR3: CASSFSSGTASYGYTF

V: TRBV7-9
D: -
J: TRBJ2-7
size: -
DNA: TGTGCCACCCGGGGGGCAACCTACGAGCAGTACTTC
CDR3: CATRGATYEQYF

V: TRBV4-3
D: TRBD2
J: TRBJ2-2
size: few
DNA: TGCGCCAGCAGCCCCGCTCCCCTAGCGGGAGGCACCGGGGAGCTGTTTTTT
CDR3: CASSPAPLAGGTGELFF

V: TRBV6-1
D: TRBD1
J: TRBJ1-5
size: -
DNA: TGTGCCAGCAGAACGGGACAGGGAAGCAGACAGCCCCAGCATTTT
CDR3: CASRTGQGSRQPQHF

V: TRBV7-2
D: TRBD2
J: TRBJ2-1
size: -
DNA: TGTGCCAGCAGCTCCCTCGGGACTAGGAGGAGTGATGAGCAGTTCTTC
CDR3: CASSSLGTRRSDEQFF

V: TRBV7-9
D: TRBD1
J: TRBJ1-6
size: -
DNA: TGTGCCAGCAGCTATACGGGACAGAATTCACCCCTCCACTTT
CDR3: CASSYTGQNSPLHF

V: TRBV20-1
D: TRBD2
J: TRBJ2-1
size: once
DNA: TGCAGTGCTAGGAAAGGCGGGGGGGGCACGTGGGATGAGCAGTTCTTC
CDR3: CSARKGGGGTWDEQFF

V: TRBV12-3/TRBV12-4
D: -
J: TRBJ2-7
size: -
DNA: TGTGCCAGCCGTATCGACGGACGGCGGTACGAGCAGTACTTC
CDR3: CASRIDGRRYEQYF

V: TRBV29-1
D: TRBD2
J: TRBJ2-3
size: -
DNA: TGCAGCGTTGGCTACGATAGCGGGAGGACAGATACGCAGTATTTT
CDR3: CSVGYDSGRTDTQYF

V: TRBV10-3
D: -
J: TRBJ2-5
size: many
DNA: TGTGCCATCAGTTCGGGAAGCCAAGAGACCCAGTACTTC
CDR3: CAISSGSQETQYF

V: TRBV5-1
D: TRBD1
J: TRBJ2-2
size: few
DNA: TGCGCCAGCAGCTTTGACAGGGCCCCCACCGGGGAGCTGTTTTTT
CDR3: CASSFDRAPTGELFF

V: TRBV5-6
D: TRBD2
J: TRBJ2-7
size: -
DNA: TGTGCCAGCAGCCAAATAAGAGCGGGAGGGCTTTACGAGCAGTACTTC
CDR3: CASSQIRAGGLYEQYF

V: TRBV7-2
D: -
J: TRBJ2-1
size: -
DNA: TGTGCCAGCAGCTTAGAGGTCCGGGGCGATGAGCAGTTCTTC
CDR3: CASSLEVRGDEQFF